Shown below are 12 T cell receptor beta chains from a single sample sequenced in a study of T cells after yellow fever vaccination. MiXCR, applied by TCRdb to the 5' RACE reads, yields one record per CDR3 protein. The sample comprises approximately 240,000 distinct CDR3 sequences, roughly 3.5% of which are singletons, and approximately 18% rests with the top ten. The sequencing used PBMCs, collected 15 days after the yellow fever booster vaccination. Receptors were obtained from a man in his late teens or twenties who received the YFV17D yellow fever vaccine.

This clonotype was recorded at least ten times. The V call is TRBV10-3, the J call TRBJ2-2; D may be TRBD1 (7 bases). The CDR3 is 11 amino acids. Germline loops: CDR1 ENHRY, CDR2 SYGVKD. Deletions cut 10 bases from V and 7 bases from J, with 10 bases between. The CDR3 nucleotides are TGTGCCACCAGGGGGGTCGGGGAGCTGTTTTTT. Protein product: CATRGVGELFF.

This clonotype was observed a few times. The CDR3 spells CASSLAATSGTDTQYF. In nucleotides, the CDR3 is TGTGCCAGCAGCTTAGCAGCGACTAGCGGCACAGATACGCAGTATTTT. The V gene is TRBV7-6, the J gene TRBJ2-3, with 8 bases fitting TRBD2. CDR1 is SGHVS, CDR2 FNYEAQ, per germline. J gave up 1 base and V 0 bases, and 3 bases lay outside the gene matches. The CDR3 length is 16 residues.

This clonotype was observed many times. The rearrangement links TRBV5-1 to TRBJ2-1; 14 bases line up with TRBD2. The germline CDR1 and CDR2 sequences are SGHRS and YFSETQ. This CDR3 contains 14 residues. The ends lost 8 bases at V and 7 bases at J; junction bases unmatched: 5. In DNA, the CDR3 is TGCGCCAGTAGACTAGCGGGGGGGTTTAATGAGCAGTTCTTC. The encoded protein is CASRLAGGFNEQFF.

This clonotype showed up many times. The chain uses TRBV27 and TRBJ1-1; D gene ambiguous. In germline, CDR1 is MNHEY, CDR2 SMNVEV (reference sequence). The germline V and J ends were trimmed by 2 bases and 1 base, with 5 bases remaining between them. The CDR3 is 13 residues long. The CDR3 DNA reads TGTGCCAGCAGTTTAATGGCGAACACTGAAGCTTTCTTT. It yields the protein CASSLMANTEAFF.

This clonotype showed up many times. The V call is TRBV7-8, the J call TRBJ2-4; D is unresolved. The CDR3 has 15 amino acids. From germline, CDR1 is SGHVS and CDR2 FQNEAQ. Trimming took off 8 bases at V and 0 bases at J, with 14 bases between the two ends. CDR3 nucleotides: TGTGCCAGCGGAGCCACTGGGCTAGCCAAAAACATTCAGTACTTC. It yields the protein CASGATGLAKNIQYF.

This clonotype was picked up many times. The gene calls are TRBV5-1 and TRBJ1-1; no firm D call. Germline V gives CDR1 SGHRS, CDR2 YFSETQ. Trimming removed 5 bases at V and 0 bases at J, with 8 bases between. CDR3 length equals 13 residues. The CDR3 DNA reads TGCGCCAGCAGGACCCAGATGAACACTGAAGCTTTCTTT. It translates to CASRTQMNTEAFF.

This clonotype was seen repeatedly, ten times or more. The chain uses TRBV3-1 and TRBJ2-5, with 8 bases identical to TRBD2. The germline gives CDR1 LGHDT, CDR2 YNNKEL (reference sequence). Trimming removed 1 base from V and 5 bases from J; junction bases left unmatched: 3. The CDR3 extends over 14 amino acids. The CDR3 region has the DNA TGTGCCAGCAGCCAAGCGGGGGGGCTGGAGACCCAGTACTTC. This gives the protein CASSQAGGLETQYF.

This clonotype was found many times. The chain uses TRBV6-5 and TRBJ1-4; D is unresolved. The germline gives CDR1 MNHEY, CDR2 SVGAGI. Trimming cost V 2 bases and J 6 bases, with 10 bases left between them. The CDR3 runs to 14 residues. The CDR3 protein is CASSYRGEDEKLFF. CDR3 nucleotide sequence: TGTGCCAGCAGTTACCGGGGAGAGGATGAAAAACTGTTTTTT.

This clonotype was detected ten times or more. This sequence joins TRBV20-1 and TRBJ2-1; 8 bases are a match to TRBD2. CDR1 is DFQATT, CDR2 SNEGSKA, per germline (reference sequence). After removal of 0 bases from V and 7 bases from J, the junction contained 11 bases not matched to a gene. The CDR3 consists of 16 residues. CDR3 protein: CSARDGTRRLGNEQFF. The CDR3 DNA reads as TGCAGTGCTAGAGACGGGACTAGGCGTCTAGGGAATGAGCAGTTCTTC.

This chain joins TRBV6-5 and TRBJ1-4; D gene uncertain. This CDR3 is 15 amino acids long. CDR1 MNHEY and CDR2 SVGAGI come from the germline V gene. Trimming took 2 bases from V and 8 from J, leaving 15 bases between them. CDR3 amino acids: CASSYRDSTREKLFF. CDR3 nucleotide sequence: TGTGCCAGCAGTTACAGAGACTCAACTAGGGAAAAACTGTTTTTT.

The sample holds many counts of this clonotype. The V gene is TRBV10-1, the J gene TRBJ2-5; D ambiguous. This CDR3 spans 14 amino acids. Germline CDR1 reads WNHNN; CDR2 reads SYGVQD (reference sequence). CDR3 DNA: TGCCCCGGCGAAAAAACAGCTCTCCAAGAGACCCAGTACTTC. Its translation: CPGEKTALQETQYF.

This clonotype was seen more than once but under ten times. The chain employs TRBV9 and TRBJ2-3; 8 bases map to TRBD2. The CDR3 totals 16 residues. The V gene end was trimmed by 1 base and the J gene end by 2 bases; junction bases not matched to a gene: 6. The germline V gene has CDR1 SGDLS and CDR2 YYNGEE. The CDR3 sequence: CASSVTAGGLTDTQYF. The CDR3, as DNA: TGTGCCAGCAGCGTAACGGCGGGGGGCCTCACAGATACGCAGTATTTT.